Following are 18 T cell receptor beta chains from one sample sequenced in a study of T cells in Graves' hyperthyroidism and ophthalmopathy. Amplification targeted TCR beta CDR3 regions from RNA transcripts. HTBI primers were employed in a first-round RT-PCR of the TCR CDR3. TCRdb independently ran MiXCR on the multiplex PCR reads; one entry per CDR3 protein. This repertoire shows 390,000 or so distinct CDR3 sequences, roughly 14% found once; its top ten account for about 13%. The specimen was blood. These receptors were obtained from a man aged 18 to 29 with Graves' ophthalmopathy.

This clonotype has ten or more counts. The chain has TRBV2 and TRBJ2-7; a weak D match, TRBD1 (6 bases). Germline values: CDR1 SNHLY, CDR2 FYNNEI. The CDR3 extends over 13 amino acids. V was shortened by 6 bases and J by 6 bases, with 15 bases between the two germline ends. The CDR3 coding sequence is TGTGCCAGCAGCCTCAGGACAGCTTCCGAGCAGTACTTC. Translation: CASSLRTASEQYF.

This clonotype was seen a few times. The V gene is TRBV24-1, the J gene TRBJ2-5, with 12 bases identical to TRBD2. CDR1 is KGHDR and CDR2 is SFDVKD in the germline V gene. The CDR3 extends over 15 amino acids. Trimming removed 3 bases from V and 4 bases from J; junction bases left unmatched: 2. CDR3 nucleotide sequence: TGTGCCACCAGTGATACGACTAGCGGGGGAGAGACCCAGTACTTC. Translated: CATSDTTSGGETQYF.

This clonotype was found many times. This sequence joins TRBV24-1 and TRBJ1-2, with a weak D call TRBD1 (5 bases). The CDR3 runs to 12 residues. The V end lost 9 bases, the J end lost 8 bases, and 15 bases lay between the germline ends. Germline assignment: CDR1 KGHDR and CDR2 SFDVKD. The DNA of the CDR3 is TGTGCCACCTCACCGGACATCGGGGGCTACACCTTC. It translates to CATSPDIGGYTF.

The sample holds a few counts of this clonotype. J is TRBJ2-2 and V is TRBV7-9; D is uncertain. Germline V gene sequence: CDR1 SEHNR, CDR2 FQNEAQ (reference sequence). The CDR3 loop spans 14 amino acids. V was cut by 5 bases and J by 2 bases, with 9 bases left in between. The CDR3, as DNA: TGTGCCAGCAGCGACCGGGCTAACACCGGGGAGCTGTTTTTT. Amino acid sequence: CASSDRANTGELFF.

With respect to this clonotype: Likely a read error: the CDR3 ends without its conserved phenylalanine or tryptophan. The rearrangement links TRBV2 to TRBJ1-1, with TRBD1 as a possible D gene (6 bases). The CDR3 is 12 residues long. Germline loops: CDR1 SNHLY, CDR2 FYNNEI. This CDR3 is CTSSRGNTEAFL. As DNA, the CDR3 is TGTACCAGCAGCAGGGGGAACACTGAAGCTTTCCTT.

This clonotype was recorded many times. This chain joins TRBV19 and TRBJ2-5, with 8 positions matching TRBD1. V lost 10 bases, J lost 5 bases, and 6 bases stayed unmatched. This CDR3 region has 12 residues. Germline V gene lookup returns CDR1 LNHDA and CDR2 SQIVND (reference sequence). CDR3 sequence: CATQTGGETQYF. The CDR3, as DNA: TGTGCCACACAAACAGGGGGGGAGACCCAGTACTTC. Supplemented by reference TRBV19 and TRBJ2-5, the full variable domain reads DGGITQSPKYLFRKEGQNVTLSCEQNLNHDAMYWYRQDPGQGLRLIYYSQIVNDFQKGDIAEGYSVSREKKESFPLTVTSAQKNPTAFYLCATQTGGETQYFGPGTRLLVL.

This clonotype was counted ten times or more. The chain links TRBV11-2 to TRBJ2-3; D gene ambiguous. V was shortened by 4 bases and J by 4 bases, with 6 bases between the two germline ends. The CDR3 length is 12 residues. In germline, CDR1 is SGHAT, CDR2 FQNNGV. CDR3 sequence: CASSSTADTQYF. CDR3 nucleotides: TGTGCCAGCAGCTCCACGGCAGATACGCAGTATTTT.

In its sample, this clonotype was seen many times. The chain couples TRBV5-5 to TRBJ1-2, with a tentative D call TRBD1 (6 bases). This CDR3 comprises 15 residues. Trimming cost V 3 bases and J 2 bases, with 14 bases left between them. Germline CDR1 reads SGHKS; CDR2 reads YYEKEE (reference sequence). CDR3 in amino acids: CASSSGPGVNYGYTF. Written as DNA, the CDR3 is TGTGCCAGCAGCTCCGGGCCAGGGGTCAACTATGGCTACACCTTC.

This clonotype was counted many times. The chain is built from TRBV20-1 and TRBJ2-5, with 11 positions matching TRBD2. The CDR3 extends over 13 amino acids. The germline V gene has CDR1 DFQATT and CDR2 SNEGSKA (reference sequence). This CDR3 reads CGLRLAGQETQYF. DNA of the CDR3: TGCGGATTACGACTAGCGGGACAGGAGACCCAGTACTTC.

This clonotype was recorded once. V is TRBV7-6 and J is TRBJ2-5; the match to TRBD2 covers 15 bases. The CDR3 runs 18 residues. Germline trimming cut 1 base from V and 5 bases from J; bases unmatched to any gene: 8. Germline V gene sequence: CDR1 SGHVS, CDR2 FNYEAQ. CDR3 nucleotides: TGTGCCAGCAGCTTAGTTCCGGGACTAGCGGGGGGCGCGGAGACCCAGTACTTC. This encodes CASSLVPGLAGGAETQYF.

This clonotype occurred many times. This sequence joins TRBV18 and TRBJ2-1; TRBD2 matches at 14 bases. The CDR3 contains 16 residues. CDR1 KGHSH and CDR2 LQKENI come from the germline V gene. The V segment lost 0 bases and the J segment 7 bases; nucleotides outside the gene matches: 2. As DNA, the CDR3 is TGTGCCAGCTCACCACCGACTAGCGGGGGGGCAAATGAGCAGTTCTTC. This encodes CASSPPTSGGANEQFF.

This clonotype was picked up many times. The DNA is left out, because the CDR3 cannot be placed on it with certainty; the CDR3 is given as TCRdb lists it. The chain employs TRBV11-1 and TRBJ2-2; the table assigns TRBD1, which was not confirmed against the DNA. From germline, CDR1 is SGHAT and CDR2 FQDESV (reference sequence). Inclusive of both ends, the CDR3 amounts to 15 amino acids. The CDR3 here is CASTFSGPATGELFF.

The table lists this clonotype with many counts. The chain uses TRBV2 and TRBJ2-1; 7 nucleotides line up with TRBD1. The germline V gene encodes CDR1 SNHLY and CDR2 FYNNEI. V trimming: 8 bases; J trimming: 7 bases; junction bases outside the gene matches: 14. This CDR3 has 15 residues. This CDR3 reads CASSTPGQTQNEQFF. CDR3 bases: TGTGCCAGCTCTACCCCGGGACAGACCCAAAATGAGCAGTTCTTC.

This clonotype turned up a few times. The chain has TRBV6-2 or TRBV6-3 and TRBJ2-7; 9 nucleotides line up with TRBD1. The CDR3 has 17 residues. The V gene end was trimmed by 0 bases and the J gene end by 6 bases; junction bases not matched to a gene: 12. Germline V lookup: CDR1 MNHEY, CDR2 SVGEGT. The CDR3 sequence: CASSYSAYRGRPSEQYF. The CDR3 nucleotides are TGTGCCAGCAGTTACTCGGCCTACAGGGGGCGGCCTTCCGAGCAGTACTTC.

This chain uses TRBV9 with TRBJ1-5, with 8 bases matching TRBD1. The germline V gene encodes CDR1 SGDLS and CDR2 YYNGEE. CDR3 length: 16 amino acids. J gave up 6 bases and V 4 bases, and 12 bases lay outside the gene matches. The CDR3 region is CASSSGQGQEGQPQHF. The CDR3 DNA follows: TGTGCCAGCAGCTCTGGACAGGGACAAGAGGGTCAGCCCCAGCATTTT.

The chain joins TRBV29-1 to TRBJ2-1; D is unclear. Trimming removed 2 bases from V and 6 bases from J, with 11 bases in between. Germline assignment: CDR1 SQVTM and CDR2 ANQGSEA. CDR3 length: 13 residues. The CDR3 region is CSVERTPGNEQFF. For the CDR3, the DNA is TGCAGCGTTGAACGTACGCCCGGCAATGAGCAGTTCTTC.

The chain links TRBV25-1 to TRBJ2-5, with D possibly being TRBD1 or TRBD2 (5 bases each). The germline V gene has CDR1 MGHDK and CDR2 SYGVNS. CDR3 length: 13 amino acids. Trimming removed 2 bases at V and 13 bases at J, with 17 bases between. The CDR3 protein is CASSEAGTALLYF. The CDR3 DNA sequence: TGTGCCAGCAGTGAAGCAGGGACCGCCCTTCTGTACTTC.

Remarks on this clonotype: Possible read error: a much larger clone is one base away. The CDR3 reads CASSRQVNEKLFF. Written as DNA, the CDR3 is TGTGCCAGCAGTCGACAGGTTAATGAAAAACTGTTTTTT. The chain couples TRBV25-1 to TRBJ1-4, with a possible D match to TRBD1 (6 bases). V lost 5 bases, J lost 4 bases, and 8 bases lay in between. CDR1 and CDR2 (germline): MGHDK, SYGVNS. This CDR3 has 13 residues. Full variable domain (missing parts from reference TRBV25-1 and TRBJ1-4): EADIYQTPRYLVIGTGKKITLECSQTMGHDKMYWYQQDPGMELHLIHYSYGVNSTEKGDLSSESTVSRIRTEHFPLTLESARPSHTSQYLCASSRQVNEKLFFGSGTQLSVL.